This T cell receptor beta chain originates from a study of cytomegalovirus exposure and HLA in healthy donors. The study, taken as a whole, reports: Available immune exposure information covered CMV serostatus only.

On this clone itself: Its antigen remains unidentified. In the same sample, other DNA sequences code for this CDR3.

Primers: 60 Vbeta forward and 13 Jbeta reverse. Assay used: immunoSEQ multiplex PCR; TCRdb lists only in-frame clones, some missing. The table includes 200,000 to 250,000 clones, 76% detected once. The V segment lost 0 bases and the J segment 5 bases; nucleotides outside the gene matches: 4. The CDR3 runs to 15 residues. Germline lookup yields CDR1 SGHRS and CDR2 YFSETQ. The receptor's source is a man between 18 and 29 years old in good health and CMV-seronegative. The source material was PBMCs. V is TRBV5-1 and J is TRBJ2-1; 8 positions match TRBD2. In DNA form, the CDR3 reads TGCGCCAGCAGCTTGGGTCTAGCGGGCGACAATGAGCAGTTCTTC. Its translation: CASSLGLAGDNEQFF.